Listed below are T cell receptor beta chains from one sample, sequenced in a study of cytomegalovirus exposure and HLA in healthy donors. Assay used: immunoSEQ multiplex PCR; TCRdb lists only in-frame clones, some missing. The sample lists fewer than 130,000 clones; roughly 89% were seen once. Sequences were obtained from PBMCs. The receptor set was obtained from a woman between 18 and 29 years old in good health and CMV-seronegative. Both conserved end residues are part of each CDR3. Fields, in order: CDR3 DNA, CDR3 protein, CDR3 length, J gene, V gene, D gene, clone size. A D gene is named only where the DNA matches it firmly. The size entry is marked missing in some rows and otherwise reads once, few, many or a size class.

TGTGCCAGCAGTCTTACGGGACTAGCGGCCTACGAGCAGTACTTC | CASSLTGLAAYEQYF | 15 | TRBJ2-7 | TRBV27 | TRBD2 | -
TGTGCCATCAGTGATCTGTCCCGGGACAGGATTGAAGCTTTCTTT | CAISDLSRDRIEAFF | 15 | TRBJ1-1 | TRBV10-3 | TRBD1 | -
TGTGCCAGCAACCCTACGAGACAGGCAGACACAGATACGCAGTATTTT | CASNPTRQADTDTQYF | 16 | TRBJ2-3 | TRBV5-4 | - | -
TGTGCCAGCAGCTTTACCGGGACAGGGGGTTCCGAGTTCTTC | CASSFTGTGGSEFF | 14 | TRBJ2-1 | TRBV7-9 | TRBD1 | once
TGTGCCAGCAGCGTAGGGCTTTATGGCTACACCTTC | CASSVGLYGYTF | 12 | TRBJ1-2 | TRBV9 | - | -
TGCAGCCTCCTTTGGAACACTGAAGCTTTCTTT | CSLLWNTEAFF | 11 | TRBJ1-1 | TRBV29-1 | - | -
TGTGCCAGCAGTGGTACTCAGGGGGCGGGTCAGCCCCAGCATTTT | CASSGTQGAGQPQHF | 15 | TRBJ1-5 | TRBV6-1 | TRBD1 | -
TGTGCCAGCAGCTTAGAAGGGACAGGGAAAAGGAACACTGAAGCTTTCTTT | CASSLEGTGKRNTEAFF | 17 | TRBJ1-1 | TRBV7-2 | TRBD1 | once
TGTGCCAGCAGCTTATCAGCGGGGGCGATCAATGAGCAGTTCTTC | CASSLSAGAINEQFF | 15 | TRBJ2-1 | TRBV7-2 | TRBD2 | -
TGTGCCAGCAGGGGAGAGGCGGGGGGCACAGATACGCAGTATTTT | CASRGEAGGTDTQYF | 15 | TRBJ2-3 | TRBV2 | TRBD2 | -
TGTGCCAGCAGCTTAAGTCAGGGAACCTACGAGCAGTACTTC | CASSLSQGTYEQYF | 14 | TRBJ2-7 | TRBV7-9 | - | -
TGTGCCAGCAGTTTTGTCAGGACAGGGGGGCACGGGGAGCTGTTTTTT | CASSFVRTGGHGELFF | 16 | TRBJ2-2 | TRBV28 | TRBD1 | -
TGTGCCAGCAGCCCTCAGGTACAGGTAACCTACGAGCAGTACTTC | CASSPQVQVTYEQYF | 15 | TRBJ2-7 | TRBV4-2 | - | -
TGTGCCATCAGTGCTAGCGGGAGTTCCTACAATGAGCAGTTCTTC | CAISASGSSYNEQFF | 15 | TRBJ2-1 | TRBV10-3 | TRBD2 | few
TGTGCCAGCAGTGAACTATCTAACGGGGAGCTGTTTTTT | CASSELSNGELFF | 13 | TRBJ2-2 | TRBV6-1 | - | -
TGTGCCAGCCCCTCCCGAACCCCTACAGGGGAACGAGAGACCCAGTACTTC | CASPSRTPTGERETQYF | 17 | TRBJ2-5 | TRBV2 | TRBD1 | -
TGTGCCAGCAGTCCCCACGGGACGAAGGGGGACGAGCAGTACTTC | CASSPHGTKGDEQYF | 15 | TRBJ2-7 | TRBV28 | - | -
TGCAGCGTTGGGGGGGGGATACTAGCCCATGAGCAGTTCTTC | CSVGGGILAHEQFF | 14 | TRBJ2-1 | TRBV29-1 | TRBD2 | -
TGTGCCAGCAGCCCTAGAGCAGGGACTAGCGGATCAGATACGCAGTATTTT | CASSPRAGTSGSDTQYF | 17 | TRBJ2-3 | TRBV9 | TRBD2 | -
TGCACCAGCAGCCAGCGGGTCAGGGGAGCAGAGACCCAGTACTTC | CTSSQRVRGAETQYF | 15 | TRBJ2-5 | TRBV1 | - | -
TGCAGCGTTGCCCGGGAGGGTAACTCTGTTCGGGTTGAAGCTTTCTTT | CSVAREGNSVRVEAFF | 16 | TRBJ1-1 | TRBV29-1 | - | -
TGCGCCAGCAGCGCCGGTCCAGGGGTATCCATGAACACTGAAGCTTTCTTT | CASSAGPGVSMNTEAFF | 17 | TRBJ1-1 | TRBV5-1 | - | -
TGTGCCAGCTCACTATTCGGAGGGGGGGACGAGCAGTACTTC | CASSLFGGGDEQYF | 14 | TRBJ2-7 | TRBV18 | - | -
TGTGCCAGCAGTTCGGTAGGGGAGGCTACCGGGGAGCTGTTTTTT | CASSSVGEATGELFF | 15 | TRBJ2-2 | TRBV6-5 | - | -
TGCAGCGGAGAACAGGGGGACACTGAAGCTTTCTTT | CSGEQGDTEAFF | 12 | TRBJ1-1 | TRBV29-1 | TRBD1 | once
TGTGCCAGCACCTTCCTCGGCGGGGGGGGTGCCATTTCTGGGGCCAACGTCCTGACTTTC | CASTFLGGGGAISGANVLTF | 20 | TRBJ2-6 | TRBV27 | TRBD2 | -
TGTGCCAGCAGCAGGGACATAGGAGGATGGGCTTTCTTT | CASSRDIGGWAFF | 13 | TRBJ1-1 | TRBV7-3 | - | -
TGTGCCAGCAGCAAACCTAGCGGAGGGATGGATACGCAGTATTTT | CASSKPSGGMDTQYF | 15 | TRBJ2-3 | TRBV21-1 | - | once
TGCGCCAGCAGCCAAGATCTAGCAGGCTGGCGTACTGAAGCTTTCTTT | CASSQDLAGWRTEAFF | 16 | TRBJ1-1 | TRBV4-3 | - | -